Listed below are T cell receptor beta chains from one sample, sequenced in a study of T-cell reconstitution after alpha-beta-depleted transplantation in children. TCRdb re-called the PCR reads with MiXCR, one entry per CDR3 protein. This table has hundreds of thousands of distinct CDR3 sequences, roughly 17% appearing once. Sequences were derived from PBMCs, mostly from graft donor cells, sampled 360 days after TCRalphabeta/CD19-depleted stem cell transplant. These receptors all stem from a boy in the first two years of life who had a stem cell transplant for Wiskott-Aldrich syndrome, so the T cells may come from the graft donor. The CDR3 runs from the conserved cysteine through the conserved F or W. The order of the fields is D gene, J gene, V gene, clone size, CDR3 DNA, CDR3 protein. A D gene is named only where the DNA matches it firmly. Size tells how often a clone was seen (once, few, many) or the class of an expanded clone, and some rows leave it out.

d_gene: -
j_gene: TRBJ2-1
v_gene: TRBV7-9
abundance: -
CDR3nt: TGTGCCAGCAGCTTGCACAGGAATGAGCAGTTCTTC
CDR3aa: CASSLHRNEQFF

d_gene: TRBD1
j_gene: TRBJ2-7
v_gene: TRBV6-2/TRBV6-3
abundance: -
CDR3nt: TGTGCCAGCACCTTAACGACAGGGGCCTACGAGCAGTACTTC
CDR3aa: CASTLTTGAYEQYF

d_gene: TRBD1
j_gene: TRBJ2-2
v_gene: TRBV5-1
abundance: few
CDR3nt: TGCGCCAGCTGTATCACAGGGGGCTGGACCGGGGAGCTGTTTTTT
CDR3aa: CASCITGGWTGELFF

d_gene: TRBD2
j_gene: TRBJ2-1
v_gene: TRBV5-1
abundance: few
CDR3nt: TGCGCCAGCAGCTTGGTCCCGCTAGCGGGTTACGGAATAGGTGAGCAGTTCTTC
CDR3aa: CASSLVPLAGYGIGEQFF

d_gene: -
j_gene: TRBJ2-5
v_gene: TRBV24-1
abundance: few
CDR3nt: TGTGCCACCAGCACTCAAGATCGACAGGCGCGAGAGACCCAGTACTTC
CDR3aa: CATSTQDRQARETQYF

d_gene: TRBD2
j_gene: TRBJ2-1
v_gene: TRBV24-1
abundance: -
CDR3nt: TGTGCCACCAGTGCTTGGACTAGCGGAACCTACAATGAGCAGTTCTTC
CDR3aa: CATSAWTSGTYNEQFF

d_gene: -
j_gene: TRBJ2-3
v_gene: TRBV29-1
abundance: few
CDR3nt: TGCAGCGTTGTCGCCCCTTATACGCAGTATTTT
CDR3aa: CSVVAPYTQYF

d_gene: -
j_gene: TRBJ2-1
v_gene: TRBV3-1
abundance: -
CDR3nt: TGTGCCAGCAGCCAAGATGCGCGGACCCCCTGGGGTGAGCAGTTCTTC
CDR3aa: CASSQDARTPWGEQFF

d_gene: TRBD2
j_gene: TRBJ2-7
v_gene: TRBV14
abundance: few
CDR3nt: TGTGCCAGCAGCGCTCGACAAGGGTTGGGACTAGCGGGGTACTACGAGCAGTACTTC
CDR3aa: CASSARQGLGLAGYYEQYF

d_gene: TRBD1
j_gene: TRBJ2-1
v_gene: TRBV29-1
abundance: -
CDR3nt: TGCAGCGTTGATTTTTGGGGACAGTTGAAGGAGCTCTTC
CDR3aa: CSVDFWGQLKELF

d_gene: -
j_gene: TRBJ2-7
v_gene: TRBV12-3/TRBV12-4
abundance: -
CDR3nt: TGTGCCAGCAGTTTCCGGCAGCTTGCCTCCTACGAGCAGTACTTC
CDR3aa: CASSFRQLASYEQYF

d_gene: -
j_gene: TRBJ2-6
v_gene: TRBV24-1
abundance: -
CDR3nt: TGTGCCACCAGCTTGACTGGGGCCAACGTCCTGACTTTC
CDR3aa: CATSLTGANVLTF

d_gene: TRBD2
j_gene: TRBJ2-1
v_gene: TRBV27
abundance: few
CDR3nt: TGTGCCAGCAGTTTTTCTGGGGGGACTAGTCTGTTCTTC
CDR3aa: CASSFSGGTSLFF

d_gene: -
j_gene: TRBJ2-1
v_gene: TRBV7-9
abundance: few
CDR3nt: TGTGCCAGCAGCTTAGCGAAGAGAGCGCTCAACAATGAGCAGTTCTTC
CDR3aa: CASSLAKRALNNEQFF

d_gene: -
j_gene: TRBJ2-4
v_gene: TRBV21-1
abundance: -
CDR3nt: TGTGCCAGCAGCAAATTCCTGGGTTGCGGAAGGCGGGGGGACATTCAGTACTTC
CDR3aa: CASSKFLGCGRRGDIQYF

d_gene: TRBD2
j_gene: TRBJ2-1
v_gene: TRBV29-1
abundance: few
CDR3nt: TGCTGCGGGACTAGCGGGTACAATGAGCAGTTCTTC
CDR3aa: CCGTSGYNEQFF

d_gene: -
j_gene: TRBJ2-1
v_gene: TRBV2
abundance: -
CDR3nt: TGTGCCAGCAGTGTTCGGCAGGGAACCAACAATGAGCAGTTCTTC
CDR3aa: CASSVRQGTNNEQFF

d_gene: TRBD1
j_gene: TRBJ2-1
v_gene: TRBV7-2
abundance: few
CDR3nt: TGTGCCAGCATCCCATACAGGGGCAGCTACAATGAGCAGTTCTTC
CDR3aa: CASIPYRGSYNEQFF

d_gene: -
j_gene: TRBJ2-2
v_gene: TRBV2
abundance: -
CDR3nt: TGTGCCAGCACCCCGGGAGAGCTGTTTTTT
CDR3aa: CASTPGELFF

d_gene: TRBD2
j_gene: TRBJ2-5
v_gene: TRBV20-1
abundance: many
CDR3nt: TGCAGTGCTAGGGGGACTAGCGGAGATCAAGAGACCCAGTACTTC
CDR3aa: CSARGTSGDQETQYF

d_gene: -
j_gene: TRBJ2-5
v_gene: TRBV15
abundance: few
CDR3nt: TGTGCCACCAGCAGAGAGAGGTGGGGGGAAGGGGAGACCCAGTACTTC
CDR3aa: CATSRERWGEGETQYF

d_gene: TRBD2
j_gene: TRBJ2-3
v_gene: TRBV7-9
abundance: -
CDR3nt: TGTGCCAGCAGCTTAGAGGGAGGGACGGCCACGCAGTATTTT
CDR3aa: CASSLEGGTATQYF

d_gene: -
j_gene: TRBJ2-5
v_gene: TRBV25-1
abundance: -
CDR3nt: TGTGCCAGCAGCGAAGGGGGCCAAGAGACCCAGTACTTC
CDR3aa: CASSEGGQETQYF

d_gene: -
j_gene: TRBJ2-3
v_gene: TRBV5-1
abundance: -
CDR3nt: TGCGCCAGCAGCTTGGGGGTAGGCCCCAGGAATACGCAGTATTTT
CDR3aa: CASSLGVGPRNTQYF

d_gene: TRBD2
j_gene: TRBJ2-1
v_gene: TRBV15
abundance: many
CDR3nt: TGTGCCACCAGCAAAACCGGGACTAGCGCCTACAATGAGCAGTTCTTC
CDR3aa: CATSKTGTSAYNEQFF

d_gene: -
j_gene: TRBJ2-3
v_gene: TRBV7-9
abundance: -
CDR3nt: TGTGCCAGCAGCTTATGGAGGACTTCCACAGATACGCAGTATTTT
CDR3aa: CASSLWRTSTDTQYF

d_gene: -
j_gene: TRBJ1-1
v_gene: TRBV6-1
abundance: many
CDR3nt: TGTGCCAGCAGTGATAAGCGACGGGGGAACACTGAAGCTTTCTTT
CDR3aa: CASSDKRRGNTEAFF

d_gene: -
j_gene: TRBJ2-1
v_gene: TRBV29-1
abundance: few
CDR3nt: TGCAGCGTTGATATTGATAACTACAATGAGCAGTTCTTC
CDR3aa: CSVDIDNYNEQFF

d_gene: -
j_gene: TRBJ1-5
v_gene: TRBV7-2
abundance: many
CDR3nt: TGTGCCAGCAGCTTAGAGTTTGGTCAGCCCCAGCATTTT
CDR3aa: CASSLEFGQPQHF

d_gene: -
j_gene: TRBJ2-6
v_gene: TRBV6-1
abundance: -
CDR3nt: TGTGCCAGCAGGGGGGGGGCACGGACCTCTGGGGCCAACGTCCTGACTTTC
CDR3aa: CASRGGARTSGANVLTF

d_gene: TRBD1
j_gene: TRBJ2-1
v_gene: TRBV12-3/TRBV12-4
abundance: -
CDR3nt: TGTGCCAGCAGTCCCCCGGACAGGTCTCAATTCTTC
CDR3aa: CASSPPDRSQFF